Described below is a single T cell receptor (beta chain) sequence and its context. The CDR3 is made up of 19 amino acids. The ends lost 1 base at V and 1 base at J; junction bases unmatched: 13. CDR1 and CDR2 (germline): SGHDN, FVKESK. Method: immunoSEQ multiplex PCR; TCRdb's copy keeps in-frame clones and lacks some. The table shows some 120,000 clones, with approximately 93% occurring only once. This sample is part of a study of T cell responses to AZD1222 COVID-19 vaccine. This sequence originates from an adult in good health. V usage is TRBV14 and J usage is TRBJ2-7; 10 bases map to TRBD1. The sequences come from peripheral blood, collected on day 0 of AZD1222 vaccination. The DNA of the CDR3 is TGTGCCAGCAGCCAAGCGCGACAGGGGGCTGGGTTCATATCCTACGAGCAGTACTTC. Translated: CASSQARQGAGFISYEQYF.